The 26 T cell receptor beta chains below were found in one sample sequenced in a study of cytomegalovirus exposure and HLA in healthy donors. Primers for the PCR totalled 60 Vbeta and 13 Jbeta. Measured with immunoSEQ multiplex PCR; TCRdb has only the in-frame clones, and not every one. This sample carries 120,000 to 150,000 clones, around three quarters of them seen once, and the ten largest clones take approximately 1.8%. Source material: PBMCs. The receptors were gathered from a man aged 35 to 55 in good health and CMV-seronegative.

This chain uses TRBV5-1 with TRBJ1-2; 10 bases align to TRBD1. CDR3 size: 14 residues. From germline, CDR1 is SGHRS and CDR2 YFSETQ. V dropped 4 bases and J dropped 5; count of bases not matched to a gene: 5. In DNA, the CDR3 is TGCGCCAGCAGCCCATGGGACAGGGGATATGGCTACACCTTC. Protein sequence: CASSPWDRGYGYTF.

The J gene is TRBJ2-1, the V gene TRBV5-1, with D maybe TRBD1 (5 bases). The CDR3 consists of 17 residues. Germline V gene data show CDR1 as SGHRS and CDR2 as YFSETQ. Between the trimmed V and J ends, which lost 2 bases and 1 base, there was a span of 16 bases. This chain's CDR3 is CASSFLTTGSSYNEQFF. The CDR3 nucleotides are TGCGCCAGCAGCTTCCTGACCACAGGTTCTTCCTACAATGAGCAGTTCTTC. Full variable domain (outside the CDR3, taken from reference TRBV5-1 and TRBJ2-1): KAGVTQTPRYLIKTRGQQVTLSCSPISGHRSVSWYQQTPGQGLQFLFEYFSETQRNKGNFPGRFSGRQFSNSRSEMNVSTLELGDSALYLCASSFLTTGSSYNEQFFGPGTRLTVL.

CDR3 amino acids: CASSPQVFYNSPLHF. The CDR3 nucleotides read TGCGCCAGCAGCCCACAGGTATTCTATAATTCACCCCTCCACTTT. The rearrangement joins TRBV23-1 to TRBJ1-6, with D tentatively TRBD1 (5 bases). TRBV23-1 has ORF status, its function being uncertain. Trimming pared 6 bases from V and 3 bases from J, leaving 12 bases between. CDR3 length: 15 amino acids.

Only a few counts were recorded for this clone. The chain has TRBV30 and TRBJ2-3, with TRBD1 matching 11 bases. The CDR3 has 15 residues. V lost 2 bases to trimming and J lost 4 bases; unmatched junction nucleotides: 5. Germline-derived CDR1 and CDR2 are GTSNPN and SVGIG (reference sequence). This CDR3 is CAWSPGQGAADTQYF. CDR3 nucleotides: TGTGCCTGGAGTCCTGGACAGGGGGCCGCAGATACGCAGTATTTT.

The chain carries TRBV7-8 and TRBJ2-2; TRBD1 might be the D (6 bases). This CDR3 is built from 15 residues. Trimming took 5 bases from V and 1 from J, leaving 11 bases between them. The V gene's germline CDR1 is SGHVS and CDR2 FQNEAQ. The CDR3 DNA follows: TGTGCCAGCAGCCGAACGACAGGGAACACCGGGGAGCTGTTTTTT. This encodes CASSRTTGNTGELFF.

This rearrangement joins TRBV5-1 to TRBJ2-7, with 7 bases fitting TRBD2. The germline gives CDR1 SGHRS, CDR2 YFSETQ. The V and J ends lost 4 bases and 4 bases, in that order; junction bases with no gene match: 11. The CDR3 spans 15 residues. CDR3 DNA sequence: TGCGCCAGCAGCCCGGGGACGGGGGGAGCTTACGAGCAGTACTTC. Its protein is CASSPGTGGAYEQYF.

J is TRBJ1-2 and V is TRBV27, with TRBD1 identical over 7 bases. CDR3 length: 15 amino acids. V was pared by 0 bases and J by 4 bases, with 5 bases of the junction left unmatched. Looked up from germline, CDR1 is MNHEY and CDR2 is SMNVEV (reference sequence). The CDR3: CASSLSRDSLYGYTF. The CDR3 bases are TGTGCCAGCAGTTTATCTCGGGACAGTCTCTATGGCTACACCTTC.

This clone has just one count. CDR3: CASSLGRLISRETQYF. CDR3 sequence (DNA): TGTGCCAGCAGCTTAGGGAGACTCATCTCGAGGGAGACCCAGTACTTC. The V gene is TRBV7-8, the J gene TRBJ2-5; no reliable D call. The germline V and J ends were trimmed by 1 base and 5 bases, with 17 bases remaining between them. Germline loops: CDR1 SGHVS, CDR2 FQNEAQ. The CDR3 sequence is 16 residues long.

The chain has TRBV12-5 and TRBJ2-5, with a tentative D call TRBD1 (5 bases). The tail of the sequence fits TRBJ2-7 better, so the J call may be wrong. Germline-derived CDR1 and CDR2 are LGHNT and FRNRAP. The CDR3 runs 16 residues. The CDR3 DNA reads TGTGCTAGTGGTTTGGTAAGGCAGGGCGGCAACTACGAGCAGTACTTC. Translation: CASGLVRQGGNYEQYF.

The CDR3 bases are TGTGCCAGCAGCACAGGGCTAGCGGGAGGCTACGAGCAGTACTTC. Residues: CASSTGLAGGYEQYF. This sequence joins TRBV7-9 and TRBJ2-7, with 11 bases lining up with TRBD2. This CDR3 has 15 residues. Germline CDR1 SEHNR, CDR2 FQNEAQ (reference sequence). The J segment lost 3 bases and the V segment lost 5 bases, leaving 6 bases of the junction unmatched.

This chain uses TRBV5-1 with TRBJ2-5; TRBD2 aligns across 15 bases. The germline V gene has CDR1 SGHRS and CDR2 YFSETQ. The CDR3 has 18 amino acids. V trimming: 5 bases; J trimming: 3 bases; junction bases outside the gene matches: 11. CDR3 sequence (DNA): TGCGCCAGCAGTTACGGACTAGCGGGGGGGCCTAGGGAAGAGACCCAGTACTTC. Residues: CASSYGLAGGPREETQYF.

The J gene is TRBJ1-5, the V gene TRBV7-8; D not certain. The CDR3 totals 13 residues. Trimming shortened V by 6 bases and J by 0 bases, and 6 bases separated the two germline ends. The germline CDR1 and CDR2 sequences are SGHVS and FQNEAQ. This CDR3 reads CASREYSNQPQHF. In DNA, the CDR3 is TGTGCCAGCAGGGAGTATAGCAATCAGCCCCAGCATTTT.

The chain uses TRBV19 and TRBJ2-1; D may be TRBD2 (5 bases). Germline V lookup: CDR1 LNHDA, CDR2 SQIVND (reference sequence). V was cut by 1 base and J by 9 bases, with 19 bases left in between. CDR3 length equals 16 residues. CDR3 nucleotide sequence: TGTGCCAGTAGTATAGGAAGAGAGGGTTTGGGAAGTGAGCAGTTCTTC. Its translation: CASSIGREGLGSEQFF. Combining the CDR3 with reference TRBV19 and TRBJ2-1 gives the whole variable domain DGGITQSPKYLFRKEGQNVTLSCEQNLNHDAMYWYRQDPGQGLRLIYYSQIVNDFQKGDIAEGYSVSREKKESFPLTVTSAQKNPTAFYLCASSIGREGLGSEQFFGPGTRLTVL.

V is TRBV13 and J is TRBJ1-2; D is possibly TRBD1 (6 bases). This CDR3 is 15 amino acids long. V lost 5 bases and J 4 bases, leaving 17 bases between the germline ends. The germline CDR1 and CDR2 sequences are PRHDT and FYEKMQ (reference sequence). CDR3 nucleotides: TGTGCCAGCAGCAATACAGGGATGCCCCTCTATGGCTACACCTTC. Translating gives CASSNTGMPLYGYTF.

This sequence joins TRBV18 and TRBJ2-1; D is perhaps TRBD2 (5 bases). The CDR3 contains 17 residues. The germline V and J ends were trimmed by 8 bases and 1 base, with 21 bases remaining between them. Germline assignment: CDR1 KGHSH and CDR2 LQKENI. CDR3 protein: CASTPPRTPLSYNEQFF. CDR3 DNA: TGTGCCAGCACGCCGCCCCGGACTCCCCTATCCTACAATGAGCAGTTCTTC.

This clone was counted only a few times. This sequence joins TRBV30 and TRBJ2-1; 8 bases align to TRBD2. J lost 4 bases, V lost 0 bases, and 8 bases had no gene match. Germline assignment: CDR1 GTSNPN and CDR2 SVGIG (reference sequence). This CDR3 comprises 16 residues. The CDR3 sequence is CAWSVPLGLDYNEQFF. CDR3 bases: TGTGCCTGGAGTGTACCCTTGGGACTAGATTACAATGAGCAGTTCTTC.

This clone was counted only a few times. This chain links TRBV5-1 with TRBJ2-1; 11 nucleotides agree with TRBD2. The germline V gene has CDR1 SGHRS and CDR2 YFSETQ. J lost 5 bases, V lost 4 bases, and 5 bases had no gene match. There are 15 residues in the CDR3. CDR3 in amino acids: CASSPLSGGDNEQFF. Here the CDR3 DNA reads TGCGCCAGCAGCCCTCTTAGCGGGGGGGACAATGAGCAGTTCTTC.

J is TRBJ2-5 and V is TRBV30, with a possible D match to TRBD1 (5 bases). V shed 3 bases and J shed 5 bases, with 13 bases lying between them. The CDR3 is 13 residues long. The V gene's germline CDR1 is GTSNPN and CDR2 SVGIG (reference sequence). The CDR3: CAWRPPGMETQYF. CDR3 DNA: TGTGCCTGGAGGCCTCCAGGGATGGAGACCCAGTACTTC. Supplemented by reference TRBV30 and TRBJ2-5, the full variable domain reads SQTIHQWPATLVQPVGSPLSLECTVEGTSNPNLYWYRQAAGRGLQLLFYSVGIGQISSEVPQNLSASRPQDRQFILSSKKLLLSDSGFYLCAWRPPGMETQYFGPGTRLLVL.

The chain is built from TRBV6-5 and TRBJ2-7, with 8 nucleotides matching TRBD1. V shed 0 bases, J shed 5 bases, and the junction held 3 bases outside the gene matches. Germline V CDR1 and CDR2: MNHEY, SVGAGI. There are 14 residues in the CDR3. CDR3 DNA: TGTGCCAGCAGTTACTCGGACAGGGCCCACGAGCAGTACTTC. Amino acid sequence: CASSYSDRAHEQYF.

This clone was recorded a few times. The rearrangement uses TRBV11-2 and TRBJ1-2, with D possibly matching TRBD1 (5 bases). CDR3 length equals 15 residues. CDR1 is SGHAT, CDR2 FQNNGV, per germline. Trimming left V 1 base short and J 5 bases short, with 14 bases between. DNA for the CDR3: TGTGCCAGCAGCTTAGTGCAGGGTCCGGTATATGGCTACACCTTC. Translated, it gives CASSLVQGPVYGYTF.

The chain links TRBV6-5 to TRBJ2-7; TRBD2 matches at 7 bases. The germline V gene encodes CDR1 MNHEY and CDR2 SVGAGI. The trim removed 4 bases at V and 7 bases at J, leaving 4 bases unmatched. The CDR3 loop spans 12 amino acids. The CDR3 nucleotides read TGTGCCAGCAGTTTCTCCGGGAGGGAGCAGTACTTC. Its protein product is CASSFSGREQYF.

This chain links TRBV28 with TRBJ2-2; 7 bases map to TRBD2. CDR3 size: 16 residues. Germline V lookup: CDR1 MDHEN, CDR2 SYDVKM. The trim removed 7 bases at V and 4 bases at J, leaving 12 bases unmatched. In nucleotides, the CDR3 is TGTGCCAGCATCCCTGGGGCGGGAGTGGGCACCGGGGAGCTGTTTTTT. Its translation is CASIPGAGVGTGELFF.

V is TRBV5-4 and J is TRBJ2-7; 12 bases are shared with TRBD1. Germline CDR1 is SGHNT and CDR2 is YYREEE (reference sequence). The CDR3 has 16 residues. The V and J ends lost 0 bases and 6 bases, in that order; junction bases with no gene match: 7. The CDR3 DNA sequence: TGTGCCAGCAGCTTGGATGGGACAGGGGGCGCTTCCGAGCAGTACTTC. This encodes CASSLDGTGGASEQYF.

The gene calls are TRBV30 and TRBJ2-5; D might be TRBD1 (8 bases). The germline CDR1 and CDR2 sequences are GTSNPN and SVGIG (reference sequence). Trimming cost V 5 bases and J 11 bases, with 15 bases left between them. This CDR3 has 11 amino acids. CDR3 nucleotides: TGTGCCTGGCGACAGGGGAGGGAGCAGTACTTC. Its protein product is CAWRQGREQYF.

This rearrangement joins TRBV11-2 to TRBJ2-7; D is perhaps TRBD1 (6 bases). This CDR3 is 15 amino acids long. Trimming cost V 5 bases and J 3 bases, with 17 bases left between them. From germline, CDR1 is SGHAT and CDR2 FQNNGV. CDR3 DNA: TGTGCCAGCAGCCAGCCAGTCGAGGGGGACTACGAGCAGTACTTC. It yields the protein CASSQPVEGDYEQYF.

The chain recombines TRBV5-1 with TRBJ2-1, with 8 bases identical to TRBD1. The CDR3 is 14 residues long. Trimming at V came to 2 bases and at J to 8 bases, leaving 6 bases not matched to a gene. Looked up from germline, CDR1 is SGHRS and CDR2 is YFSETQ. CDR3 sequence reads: CASSLRTGYDEQFF. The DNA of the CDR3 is TGCGCCAGCAGCTTACGGACAGGGTACGATGAGCAGTTCTTC.